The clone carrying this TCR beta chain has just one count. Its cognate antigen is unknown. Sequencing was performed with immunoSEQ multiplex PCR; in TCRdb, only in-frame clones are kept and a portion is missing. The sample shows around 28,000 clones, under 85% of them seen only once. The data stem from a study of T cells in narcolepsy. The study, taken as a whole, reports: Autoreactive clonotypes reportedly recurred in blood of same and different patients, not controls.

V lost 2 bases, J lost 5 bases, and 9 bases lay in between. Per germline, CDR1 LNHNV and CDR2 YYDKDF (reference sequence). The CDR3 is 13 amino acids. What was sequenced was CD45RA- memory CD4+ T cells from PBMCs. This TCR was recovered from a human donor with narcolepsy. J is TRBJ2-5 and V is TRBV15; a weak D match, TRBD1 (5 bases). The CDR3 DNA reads TGTGCCACCAGCAGACAGGGTGCGGAGACCCAGTACTTC. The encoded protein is CATSRQGAETQYF.